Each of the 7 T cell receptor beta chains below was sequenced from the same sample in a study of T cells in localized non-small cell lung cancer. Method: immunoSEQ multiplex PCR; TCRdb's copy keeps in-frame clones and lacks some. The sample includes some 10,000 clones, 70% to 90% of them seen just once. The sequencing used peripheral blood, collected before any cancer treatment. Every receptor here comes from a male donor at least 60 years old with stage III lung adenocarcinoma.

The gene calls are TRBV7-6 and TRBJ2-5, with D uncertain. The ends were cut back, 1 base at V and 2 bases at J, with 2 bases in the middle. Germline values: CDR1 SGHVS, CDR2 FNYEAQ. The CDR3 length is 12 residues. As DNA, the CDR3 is TGTGCCAGCAGCTTAGGGCAAGAGACCCAGTACTTC. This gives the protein CASSLGQETQYF.

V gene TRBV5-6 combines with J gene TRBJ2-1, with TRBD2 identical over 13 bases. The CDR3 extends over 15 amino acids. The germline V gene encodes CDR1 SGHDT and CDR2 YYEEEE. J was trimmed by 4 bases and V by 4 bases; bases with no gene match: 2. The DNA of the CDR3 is TGTGCCAGCAGCGCGACTAGCGGGGGGTACAATGAGCAGTTCTTC. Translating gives CASSATSGGYNEQFF.

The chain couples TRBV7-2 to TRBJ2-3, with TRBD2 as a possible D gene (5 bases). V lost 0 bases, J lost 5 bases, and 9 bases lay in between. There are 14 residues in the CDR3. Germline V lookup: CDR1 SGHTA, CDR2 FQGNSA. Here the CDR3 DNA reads TGTGCCAGCAGCTTAGCGGGAGTCGGAGATACGCAGTATTTT. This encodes CASSLAGVGDTQYF.

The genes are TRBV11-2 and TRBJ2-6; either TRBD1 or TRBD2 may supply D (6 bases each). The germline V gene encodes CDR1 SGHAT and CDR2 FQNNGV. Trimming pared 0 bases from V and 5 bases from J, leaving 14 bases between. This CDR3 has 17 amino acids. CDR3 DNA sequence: TGTGCCAGCAGCTTAGAAGGGGGGATTGGGTGGGCCAACGTCCTGACTTTC. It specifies CASSLEGGIGWANVLTF.

This CDR3 is CASSQEGTVNTEAFF. CDR3 bases: TGCGCCAGCAGCCAAGAGGGGACAGTGAACACTGAAGCTTTCTTT. The rearrangement joins TRBV4-1 to TRBJ1-1; 7 bases match TRBD1. CDR1 MGHRA and CDR2 YSYEKL come from the germline V gene. The CDR3 is made up of 15 amino acids. Trimming removed 0 bases from V and 0 bases from J; junction bases left unmatched: 1.

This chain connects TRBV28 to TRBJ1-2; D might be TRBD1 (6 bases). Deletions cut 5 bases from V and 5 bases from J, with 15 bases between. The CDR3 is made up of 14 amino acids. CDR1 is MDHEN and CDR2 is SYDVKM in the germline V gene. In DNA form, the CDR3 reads TGTGCCAGCAGTGCGACAGGCCAGGATTATGGCTACACCTTC. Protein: CASSATGQDYGYTF.

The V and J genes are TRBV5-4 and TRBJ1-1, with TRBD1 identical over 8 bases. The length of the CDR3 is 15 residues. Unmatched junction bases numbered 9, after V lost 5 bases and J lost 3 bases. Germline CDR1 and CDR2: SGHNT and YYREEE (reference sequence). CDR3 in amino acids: CASSLRTGWDTEAFF. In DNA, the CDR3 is TGTGCCAGCAGTCTTCGGACAGGGTGGGACACTGAAGCTTTCTTT.